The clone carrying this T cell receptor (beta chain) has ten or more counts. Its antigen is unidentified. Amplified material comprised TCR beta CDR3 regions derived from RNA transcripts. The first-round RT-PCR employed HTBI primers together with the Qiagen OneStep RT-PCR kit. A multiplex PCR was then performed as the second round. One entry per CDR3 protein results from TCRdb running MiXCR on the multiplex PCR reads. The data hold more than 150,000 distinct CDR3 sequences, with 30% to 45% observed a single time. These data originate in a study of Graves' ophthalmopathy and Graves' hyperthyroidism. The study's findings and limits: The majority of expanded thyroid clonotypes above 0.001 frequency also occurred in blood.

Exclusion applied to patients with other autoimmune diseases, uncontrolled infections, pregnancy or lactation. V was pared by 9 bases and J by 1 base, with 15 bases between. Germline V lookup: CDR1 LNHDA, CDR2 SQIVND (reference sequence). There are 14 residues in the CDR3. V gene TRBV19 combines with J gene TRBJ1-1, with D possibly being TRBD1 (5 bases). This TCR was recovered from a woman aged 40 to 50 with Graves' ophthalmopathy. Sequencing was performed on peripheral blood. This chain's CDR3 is CASRRQISNTEAFF. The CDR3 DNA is TGTGCCAGCAGACGACAGATCTCGAACACTGAAGCTTTCTTT.